This is a list of T cell receptor beta chains from one sample in a study of blood T cell repertoires in COVID-19. The repertoire was sequenced with immunoSEQ multiplex PCR; TCRdb's copy has only in-frame clones and lacks some. The sample has around 380,000 clones; 80% to 90% are singletons. The sample comprised PBMCs or T cells enriched from blood (not recorded which). The receptors derive from a young man who had recovered from COVID-19. The CDR3 runs from the conserved cysteine through the conserved F or W. A D gene is named only where the DNA matches it firmly. Clone size is shown for a subset of rows, as once, few, many or a class of expanded clone.

D gene	CDR3 length	J gene	clone size	V gene	CDR3 protein	CDR3 DNA
TRBD1	14	TRBJ2-7	few	TRBV25-1	CASSESGGPYEQYF	TGTGCCAGCAGTGAATCAGGGGGTCCCTACGAGCAGTACTTC
TRBD1	15	TRBJ2-1	.	TRBV4-1	CASSQDLGTANEQFF	TGCGCCAGCAGCCAAGATCTTGGGACAGCTAATGAGCAGTTCTTC
.	14	TRBJ2-7	.	TRBV6-1	CASSEQGSSYEQYF	TGTGCCAGCAGTGAACAAGGGAGTTCCTACGAGCAGTACTTC
.	12	TRBJ1-1	.	TRBV6-2/TRBV6-3	CASSTSNTEAFF	TGTGCCAGCAGTACCAGTAACACTGAAGCTTTCTTT
TRBD2	16	TRBJ2-1	.	TRBV15	CATSREVAGGPIEQFF	TGTGCCACCAGCAGAGAGGTGGCGGGGGGGCCCATTGAGCAGTTCTTC
.	14	TRBJ1-3	.	TRBV7-8	CASNSGYSGNTIYF	TGTGCCAGCAATTCAGGGTATTCTGGAAACACCATATATTTT
TRBD1	16	TRBJ1-3	.	TRBV7-6	CASSLAGQNSLNTIYF	TGTGCCAGCAGCTTAGCGGGACAGAACTCCCTCAACACCATATATTTT
TRBD1	16	TRBJ2-2	.	TRBV6-5	CASSYAWTGWSGELFF	TGTGCCAGCAGTTACGCTTGGACAGGGTGGTCCGGGGAGCTGTTTTTT
.	14	TRBJ2-7	.	TRBV6-5	CASTTGSLSYEQYF	TGTGCCAGCACTACAGGGAGCCTCTCCTACGAGCAGTACTTC
TRBD1	15	TRBJ1-3	.	TRBV7-2	CASSSSGQAGNTIYF	TGTGCCAGCAGCTCCTCCGGACAGGCTGGAAACACCATATATTTT
TRBD1	13	TRBJ1-2	.	TRBV19	CASSLRQGDGYTF	TGTGCCAGTAGTCTAAGACAGGGTGATGGCTACACCTTC
.	14	TRBJ2-5	.	TRBV9	CASSVGAGAETQYF	TGTGCCAGCAGCGTAGGGGCGGGGGCTGAGACCCAGTACTTC
TRBD1	14	TRBJ2-5	.	TRBV5-1	CASSLGQGQETQYF	TGCGCCAGCAGCTTGGGACAGGGCCAAGAGACCCAGTACTTC